This T cell receptor beta chain came from a study of post-analysis software for immune sequencing data. Overall study results and limits: Elevated frequency relative to controls characterized roughly 5 TRBV segments in patients, TRBV5-6, TRBV5-1 and TRBV20-1 among them.

The V gene's germline CDR1 is SGHTA and CDR2 FQGNSA. Trimming cost V 4 bases and J 2 bases; bases outside gene matches: 8. The CDR3 runs to 15 residues. cDNA libraries of TCR beta carried unique molecular identifiers. TCRdb recomputed calls from the PCR reads with MiXCR, one row per CDR3 protein. Of about 800,000 distinct CDR3 sequences listed, roughly 30% were seen once; the top ten hold around 0.55%. Points on this clonotype: Its antigen is as yet unknown.

The V and J genes are TRBV7-2 and TRBJ2-7; the match to TRBD1 covers 7 bases. Material: blood. The clonotype comes from a girl under 18 with multiple sclerosis. DNA of the CDR3: TGTGCCAGCAGCTCAGACAGGGAATCCACCTACGAGCAGTACTTC. It is translated as CASSSDRESTYEQYF.